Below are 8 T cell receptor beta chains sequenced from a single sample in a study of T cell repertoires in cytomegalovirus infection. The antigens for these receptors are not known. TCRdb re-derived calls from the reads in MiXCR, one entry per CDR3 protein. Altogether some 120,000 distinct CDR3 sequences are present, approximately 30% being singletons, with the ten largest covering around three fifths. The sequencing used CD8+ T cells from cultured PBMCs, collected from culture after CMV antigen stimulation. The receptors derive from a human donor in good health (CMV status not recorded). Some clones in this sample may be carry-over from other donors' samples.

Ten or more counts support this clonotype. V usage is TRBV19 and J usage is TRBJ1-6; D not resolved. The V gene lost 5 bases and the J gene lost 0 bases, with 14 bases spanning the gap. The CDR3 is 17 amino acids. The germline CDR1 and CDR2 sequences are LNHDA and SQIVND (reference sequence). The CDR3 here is CASSSHTTFSYNSPLHF. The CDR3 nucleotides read TGTGCCAGTAGTTCCCATACCACATTCTCCTATAATTCACCCCTCCACTTT.

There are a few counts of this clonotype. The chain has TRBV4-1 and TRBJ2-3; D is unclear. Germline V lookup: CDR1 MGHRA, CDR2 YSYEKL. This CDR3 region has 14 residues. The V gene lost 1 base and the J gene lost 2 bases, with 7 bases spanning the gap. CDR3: CASSQVGVTDTQYF. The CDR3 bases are TGCGCCAGCAGCCAAGTTGGAGTCACAGATACGCAGTATTTT.

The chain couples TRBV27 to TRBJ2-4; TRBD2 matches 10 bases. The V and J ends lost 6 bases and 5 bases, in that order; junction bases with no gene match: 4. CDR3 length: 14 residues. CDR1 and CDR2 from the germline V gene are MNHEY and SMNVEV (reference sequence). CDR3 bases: TGTGCCAGCAGACCAGCGGGGGGGCAAAACATTCAGTACTTC. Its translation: CASRPAGGQNIQYF.

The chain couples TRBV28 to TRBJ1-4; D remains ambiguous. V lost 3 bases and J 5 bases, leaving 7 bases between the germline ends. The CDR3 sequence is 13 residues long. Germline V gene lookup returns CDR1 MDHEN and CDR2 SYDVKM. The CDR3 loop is CASSLGGNEKLFF. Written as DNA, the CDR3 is TGTGCCAGCAGTTTGGGTGGAAATGAAAAACTGTTTTTT.

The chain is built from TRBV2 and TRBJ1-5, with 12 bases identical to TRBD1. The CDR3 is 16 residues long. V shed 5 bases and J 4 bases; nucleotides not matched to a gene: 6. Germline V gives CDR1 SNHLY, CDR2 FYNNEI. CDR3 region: CASSPRDRGRNQPQHF. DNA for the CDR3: TGTGCCAGCAGTCCCCGGGACAGGGGGCGTAATCAGCCCCAGCATTTT.

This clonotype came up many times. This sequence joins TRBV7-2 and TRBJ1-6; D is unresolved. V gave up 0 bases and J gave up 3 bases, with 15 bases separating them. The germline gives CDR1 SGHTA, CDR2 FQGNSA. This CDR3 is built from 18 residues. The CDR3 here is CASSLALFRTNYNSPLHF. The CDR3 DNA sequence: TGTGCCAGCAGCTTAGCCCTCTTTAGGACCAACTATAATTCACCCCTCCACTTT. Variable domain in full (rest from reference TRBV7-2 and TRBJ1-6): GAGVSQSPSNKVTEKGKDVELRCDPISGHTALYWYRQSLGQGLEFLIYFQGNSAPDKSGLPSDRFSAERTGGSVSTLTIQRTQQEDSAVYLCASSLALFRTNYNSPLHFGNGTRLTVT.

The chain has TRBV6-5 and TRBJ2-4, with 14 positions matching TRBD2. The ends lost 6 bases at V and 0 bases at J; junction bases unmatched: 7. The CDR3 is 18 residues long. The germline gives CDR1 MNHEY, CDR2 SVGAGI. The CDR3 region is CASREGLAGGPAKNIQYF. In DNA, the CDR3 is TGTGCCAGCAGAGAAGGACTAGCGGGGGGACCAGCCAAAAACATTCAGTACTTC.

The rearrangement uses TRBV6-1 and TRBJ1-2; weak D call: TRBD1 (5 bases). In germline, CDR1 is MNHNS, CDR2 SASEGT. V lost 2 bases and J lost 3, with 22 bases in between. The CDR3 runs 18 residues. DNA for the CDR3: TGTGCCAGCAGTGAAAAGGCCTATGGAACCGGGGCCTACTATGGCTACACCTTC. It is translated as CASSEKAYGTGAYYGYTF.